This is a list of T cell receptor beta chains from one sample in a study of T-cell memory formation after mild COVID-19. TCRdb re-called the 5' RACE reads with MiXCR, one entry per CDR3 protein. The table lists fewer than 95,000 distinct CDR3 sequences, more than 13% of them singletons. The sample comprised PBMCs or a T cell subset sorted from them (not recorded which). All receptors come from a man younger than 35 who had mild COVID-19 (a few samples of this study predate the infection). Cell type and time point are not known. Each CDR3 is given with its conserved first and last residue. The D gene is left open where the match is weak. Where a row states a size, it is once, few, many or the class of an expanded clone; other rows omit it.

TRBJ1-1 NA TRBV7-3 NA CASSPGGGDTEAFF TGTGCCAGCAGCCCAGGAGGGGGGGACACTGAAGCTTTCTTT
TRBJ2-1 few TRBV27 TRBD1 CASGTAYNEQFF TGTGCCAGCGGGACAGCCTACAATGAGCAGTTCTTC
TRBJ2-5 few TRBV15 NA CATSRAGPRGKETQYF TGTGCCACCAGCAGAGCTGGACCTCGGGGCAAAGAGACCCAGTACTTC
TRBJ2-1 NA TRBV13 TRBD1 CASSPRTGGNEQFF TGTGCCAGCAGCCCCCGGACAGGGGGCAATGAGCAGTTCTTC
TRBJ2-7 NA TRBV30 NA CAWSVSHSYEQYF TGTGCCTGGAGTGTCAGCCATTCCTACGAGCAGTACTTC
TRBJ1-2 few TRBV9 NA CASSVEEGKGGYTF TGTGCCAGCAGCGTAGAGGAGGGGAAAGGGGGCTACACCTTC
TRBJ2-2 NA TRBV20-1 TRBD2 CSASLRLAGTGELFF TGCAGTGCTTCCCTCAGACTAGCGGGGACCGGGGAGCTGTTTTTT
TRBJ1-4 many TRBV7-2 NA CASSLGPNEKLFF TGTGCCAGCAGCTTAGGACCGAATGAAAAACTGTTTTTT
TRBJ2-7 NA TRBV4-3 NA CASSQARGAYYEQYF TGCGCCAGCAGCCAAGCCCGGGGGGCGTACTACGAGCAGTACTTC
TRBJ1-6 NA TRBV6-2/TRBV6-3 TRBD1 CAGGQGGSPLHF TGTGCCGGCGGGCAGGGGGGTTCACCCCTCCACTTT
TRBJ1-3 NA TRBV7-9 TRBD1 CASSPSQRDRLSGNTIYF TGTGCCAGCAGCCCGTCTCAGCGGGACAGGTTATCTGGAAACACCATATATTTT
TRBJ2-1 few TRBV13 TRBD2 CASGEASGGAFYEQFF TGTGCCAGCGGAGAGGCTAGCGGGGGGGCTTTCTATGAGCAGTTCTTC
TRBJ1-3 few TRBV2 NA CASSEVGAGNTIYF TGTGCCAGCAGTGAGGTGGGGGCTGGAAACACCATATATTTT
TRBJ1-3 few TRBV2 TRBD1 CASSEDRGRGNTIYF TGTGCCAGCAGTGAGGACAGGGGGCGAGGAAACACCATATATTTT
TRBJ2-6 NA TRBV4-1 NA CASSRPGRPSGANVLTF TGCGCCAGCAGCCGCCCGGGGCGGCCCTCTGGGGCCAACGTCCTGACTTTC
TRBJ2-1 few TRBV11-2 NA CASRPPGTVAEEQFF TGTGCCAGCCGCCCCCCCGGGACCGTTGCGGAAGAGCAGTTCTTC
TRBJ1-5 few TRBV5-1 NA CASSLGQNQPQHF TGCGCCAGCAGCTTGGGGCAAAATCAGCCCCAGCATTTT
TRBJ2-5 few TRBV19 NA CASSISGHPAQTQYF TGTGCCAGTAGTATCTCGGGACACCCTGCCCAGACCCAGTACTTC
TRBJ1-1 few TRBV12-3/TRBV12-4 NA CASTLGNTEAFF TGTGCCAGCACTCTGGGGAACACTGAAGCTTTCTTT
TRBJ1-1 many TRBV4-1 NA CASSQESPGQEAFF TGCGCCAGCAGCCAAGAATCTCCTGGGCAGGAAGCTTTCTTT
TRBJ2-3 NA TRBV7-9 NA CASREGGTDTQYF TGTGCCAGCAGAGAGGGGGGCACAGATACGCAGTATTTT
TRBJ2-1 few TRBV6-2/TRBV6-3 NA CASSYSLASNEQFF TGTGCCAGCAGTTACTCTCTAGCCAGCAATGAGCAGTTCTTC
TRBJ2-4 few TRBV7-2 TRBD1 CASSYRGDMDF TGTGCCAGCAGTTACAGGGGGGATATGGACTTC
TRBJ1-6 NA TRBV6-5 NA CASSSSARQWHSPLHF TGTGCCAGCAGTTCTTCCGCCAGACAGTGGCATTCACCCCTCCACTTT
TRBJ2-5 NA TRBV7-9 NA CASSLNAETQYF TGTGCCAGCAGCTTAAATGCCGAGACCCAGTACTTC
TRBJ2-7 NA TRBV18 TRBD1 CASSPSDRGLAYEQYF TGTGCCAGCTCACCATCGGACAGGGGGTTGGCATACGAGCAGTACTTC
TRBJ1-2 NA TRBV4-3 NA CASSQGASGYTF TGCGCCAGCAGCCAAGGAGCCTCTGGCTACACCTTC
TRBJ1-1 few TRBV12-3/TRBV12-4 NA CASSSEFERNTEAFF TGTGCCAGCAGTTCAGAGTTCGAGAGAAACACTGAAGCTTTCTTT
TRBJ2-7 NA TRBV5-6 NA CDPRGPYEQYF TGTGACCCCAGGGGACCGTACGAGCAGTACTTC
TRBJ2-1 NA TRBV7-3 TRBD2 CASSPSGGTLYNEQFF TGTGCCAGCAGCCCGTCCGGGGGGACGCTCTACAATGAGCAGTTCTTC
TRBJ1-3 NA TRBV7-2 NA CASSLPGLGGNTIYF TGTGCCAGCAGCTTACCGGGGTTAGGTGGAAACACCATATATTTT
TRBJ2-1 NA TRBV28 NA CASSRGMRAGNEQFF TGTGCCAGCAGCCGCGGAATGAGGGCAGGAAATGAGCAGTTCTTC
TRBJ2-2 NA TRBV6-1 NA CASKGAGTGELFF TGTGCCAGCAAGGGGGCGGGAACCGGGGAGCTGTTTTTT
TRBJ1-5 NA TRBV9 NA CASSADGVNNQPQHF TGTGCCAGCAGCGCCGACGGAGTAAACAATCAGCCCCAGCATTTT
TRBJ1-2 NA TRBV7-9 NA CASSLASGDASYGYTF TGTGCCAGCAGCTTAGCTTCAGGGGATGCTTCATATGGCTACACCTTC
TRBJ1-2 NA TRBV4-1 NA CASSQEGYDNYGYTF TGCGCCAGCAGCCAAGAAGGGTATGACAACTATGGCTACACCTTC
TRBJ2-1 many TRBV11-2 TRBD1 CASSSGQGSEQFF TGTGCCAGCAGCTCCGGACAGGGTTCTGAGCAGTTCTTC
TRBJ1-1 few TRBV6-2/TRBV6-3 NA CASSYSRGVGVEAFF TGTGCCAGCAGTTACTCGAGAGGGGTAGGAGTTGAAGCTTTCTTT
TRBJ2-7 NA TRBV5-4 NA CASSGATAAIHEQYF TGTGCCAGCAGCGGGGCAACGGCAGCGATCCACGAGCAGTACTTC
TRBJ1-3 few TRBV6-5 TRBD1 CASSLSRQGGNTIYF TGTGCCAGCAGTTTATCGAGACAGGGTGGAAACACCATATATTTT
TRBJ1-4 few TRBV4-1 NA CASSQDFGTGASLRFF NA
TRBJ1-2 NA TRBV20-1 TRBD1 CSARHRGLFGYTF TGCAGTGCTAGACACAGGGGGCTTTTCGGCTACACCTTC
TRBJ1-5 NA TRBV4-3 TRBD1 CASSQGAQGDQPQHF TGCGCCAGCAGCCAAGGGGCACAGGGGGATCAGCCCCAGCATTTT
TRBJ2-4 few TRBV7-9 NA CASSLGRGNIQYF TGTGCCAGCAGCTTAGGGAGGGGGAACATTCAGTACTTC
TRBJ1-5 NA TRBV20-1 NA CSARRQGRGNQPQHF TGCAGTGCTAGGAGGCAGGGGAGAGGCAATCAGCCCCAGCATTTT
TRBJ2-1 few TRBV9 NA CASSVLDGDEQFF TGTGCCAGCAGCGTATTGGATGGCGATGAGCAGTTCTTC
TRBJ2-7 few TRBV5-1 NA CASSSFTDEQYF TGCGCCAGCAGCTCATTCACCGACGAGCAGTACTTC
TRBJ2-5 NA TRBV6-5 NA CASSPDFQETQYF TGTGCCAGCAGTCCGGACTTCCAAGAGACCCAGTACTTC
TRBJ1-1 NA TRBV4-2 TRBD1 CASSRTGSSSEAFF TGTGCCAGCAGCCGGACAGGGTCGAGCTCTGAAGCTTTCTTT
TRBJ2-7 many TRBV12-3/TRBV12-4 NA CASRASGTWQEQYF TGTGCCAGCCGTGCATCAGGGACATGGCAAGAGCAGTACTTC
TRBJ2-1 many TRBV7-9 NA CASGGLTRSYNEQFF TGTGCCAGCGGAGGGTTGACTAGATCCTACAATGAGCAGTTCTTC
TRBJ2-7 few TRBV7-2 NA CASSLGQLAYEQYF TGTGCCAGCAGCCTTGGACAGTTAGCCTACGAGCAGTACTTC
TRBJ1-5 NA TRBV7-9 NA CASSLGGLNQPQHF TGTGCCAGCAGCTTAGGCGGTCTCAATCAGCCCCAGCATTTT
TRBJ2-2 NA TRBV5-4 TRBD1 CASSLGTGATGELFF TGTGCCAGCAGCTTGGGGACAGGGGCCACCGGGGAGCTGTTTTTT
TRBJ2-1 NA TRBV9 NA CASSAGGPLYNEQFF TGTGCCAGCAGCGCCGGGGGACCCCTCTACAATGAGCAGTTCTTC
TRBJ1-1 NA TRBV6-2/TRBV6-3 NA CASSYANLGEAFF TGTGCCAGCAGTTACGCTAACTTGGGGGAAGCTTTCTTT